Each of the 18 T cell receptor beta chains below was sequenced from the same sample in a study of blood T cell repertoires in COVID-19. Using immunoSEQ multiplex PCR, the repertoire was profiled, and TCRdb retains in-frame clones only, with some absent. Altogether 180,000 or so clones are present, roughly 76% being singletons, with the ten largest covering roughly 11%. The source material was peripheral blood. The receptors stem from a woman in her thirties or forties with COVID-19, enrolled during active disease.

The genes are TRBV2 and TRBJ2-5; D gene ambiguous. The CDR3 totals 11 residues. The V gene lost 7 bases and the J gene lost 5 bases, with 8 bases spanning the gap. Germline values: CDR1 SNHLY, CDR2 FYNNEI. DNA for the CDR3: TGTGCCAGCAATCCTCGGGAGACCCAGTACTTC. Translated, it gives CASNPRETQYF.

V usage is TRBV3-1 (or the pseudogene TRBV3-2) and J usage is TRBJ2-1; D perhaps matches TRBD2 (6 bases). This CDR3 is 16 amino acids long. V shed 1 base and J shed 2 bases, with 12 bases lying between them. The V gene's germline CDR1 is LGHDT and CDR2 YNNKEL (reference sequence). The CDR3: CASSQVRGGTYNEQFF. CDR3 bases: TGTGCCAGCAGCCAAGTTCGGGGCGGGACCTACAATGAGCAGTTCTTC.

The chain carries TRBV7-2 and TRBJ2-7, with D maybe TRBD2 (5 bases). V was trimmed by 5 bases and J by 7 bases, leaving 12 bases between them. Germline loops: CDR1 SGHTA, CDR2 FQGNSA. This CDR3 comprises 12 residues. DNA of the CDR3: TGTGCCAGCAGCCGAGACCGGGGAGAGCAGTACGTC. The encoded protein is CASSRDRGEQYV.

Here the CDR3 reads CASSDRGSSYEQYF. In DNA, the CDR3 is TGTGCCAGCAGTGACAGGGGGAGCTCCTACGAGCAGTACTTC. The chain uses TRBV28 and TRBJ2-7; 9 bases line up with TRBD1. The CDR3 consists of 14 residues. Trimming cost V 5 bases and J 0 bases; bases outside gene matches: 2. CDR1 MDHEN and CDR2 SYDVKM come from the germline V gene.

The chain joins TRBV25-1 to TRBJ1-2, with D maybe TRBD1 (6 bases). The CDR3 extends over 14 amino acids. Germline CDR1 reads MGHDK; CDR2 reads SYGVNS. Trimming cost V 5 bases and J 1 base, with 11 bases left between them. CDR3 coding DNA: TGTGCCAGCAGTCGGTCAGGGGATAACTATGGCTACACCTTC. Protein product: CASSRSGDNYGYTF.

The V call is TRBV18, the J call TRBJ1-1, with D perhaps TRBD1 (6 bases). This CDR3 comprises 16 residues. Looked up from germline, CDR1 is KGHSH and CDR2 is LQKENI. V was pared by 6 bases and J by 4 bases, with 21 bases between. The CDR3 DNA reads TGTGCCAGCTCGTATACAGGGTCTTTTTCTGGCACTGAAGCTTTCTTT. Residues: CASSYTGSFSGTEAFF.

The V gene is TRBV5-1, the J gene TRBJ2-2; 7 bases match TRBD2. The CDR3 is made up of 17 amino acids. Germline V lookup: CDR1 SGHRS, CDR2 YFSETQ. The junction had 11 bases not matched to a gene; V was cut back by 0 bases and J by 6 bases. The CDR3 here is CASSLGPLAVGSGELFF. CDR3 in DNA: TGCGCCAGCAGCTTGGGGCCCCTAGCGGTTGGGTCCGGGGAGCTGTTTTTT.

The CDR3, as DNA: TGTGCCAGCAGTTTCCGGGACAGGGGGCAAGGTGAGCAGTTCTTC. Translated: CASSFRDRGQGEQFF. The chain is built from TRBV28 and TRBJ2-1, with 12 bases fitting TRBD1. CDR1 is MDHEN, CDR2 SYDVKM, per germline. V was pared by 3 bases and J by 9 bases, with 6 bases of the junction left unmatched. CDR3 length: 15 amino acids. Complete variable domain (other parts from reference TRBV28 and TRBJ2-1): DVKVTQSSRYLVKRTGEKVFLECVQDMDHENMFWYRQDPGLGLRLIYFSYDVKMKEKGDIPEGYSVSREKKERFSLILESASTNQTSMYLCASSFRDRGQGEQFFGPGTRLTVL.

This clone was counted a single time. This chain connects TRBV25-1 to TRBJ2-5; D may be TRBD1 (5 bases). Trimming took off 0 bases at V and 1 base at J, with 9 bases between the two ends. Germline CDR1 and CDR2: MGHDK and SYGVNS. The CDR3 contains 15 residues. Here the CDR3 reads CASSEYLGRQETQYF. The DNA for the CDR3 is TGTGCCAGCAGTGAATATTTGGGGCGCCAAGAGACCCAGTACTTC.

The CDR3, as DNA: TGCGCCAGCAGTGAGTCAATAGGGGCCACTGAAGCTTTCTTT. Protein: CASSESIGATEAFF. The rearrangement links TRBV10-1 to TRBJ1-1, with D possibly TRBD1 on 5 matching bases. CDR1 is WNHNN, CDR2 SYGVQD, per germline (reference sequence). V dropped 0 bases and J dropped 4 bases, with 9 bases sitting between them. The length of the CDR3 is 14 residues.

This clone was seen a handful of times. V is TRBV7-9 and J is TRBJ2-2; the D gene is possibly TRBD1 (6 bases). Trimming took off 5 bases at V and 6 bases at J, with 13 bases between the two ends. Germline V gives CDR1 SEHNR, CDR2 FQNEAQ (reference sequence). CDR3 size: 14 residues. This CDR3 reads CASSPIGGPGELFF. CDR3 DNA sequence: TGTGCCAGCAGCCCTATAGGGGGACCCGGGGAGCTGTTTTTT.

The chain carries TRBV6-5 and TRBJ1-2, with TRBD1 identical over 10 bases. Germline loops: CDR1 MNHEY, CDR2 SVGAGI. The CDR3 loop spans 15 amino acids. V was clipped by 0 bases and J by 6 bases; unmatched bases: 4. The CDR3 region is CASSYSATGGDGYTF. Here the CDR3 DNA reads TGTGCCAGCAGTTACTCGGCGACAGGGGGCGATGGCTACACCTTC.

V usage is TRBV11-2 and J usage is TRBJ1-2, with unresolved D. V lost 4 bases to trimming and J lost 5 bases, with 8 bases between them. CDR1 and CDR2 from the germline V gene are SGHAT and FQNNGV. The CDR3 totals 12 residues. CDR3 sequence: CASSSTNYGYTF. CDR3 nucleotide sequence: TGTGCCAGCAGCTCCACAAATTATGGCTACACCTTC.

This chain uses TRBV6-6 with TRBJ2-1; 7 nucleotides match TRBD2. The germline V gene encodes CDR1 MNHNY and CDR2 SVGAGI (reference sequence). The CDR3 has 13 residues. V was clipped by 6 bases and J by 10 bases; unmatched bases: 9. DNA for the CDR3: TGTGCCAGCAGGACAGCGGGATTAGACGAGCAGTTCTTC. Amino acids: CASRTAGLDEQFF.

This chain connects TRBV28 to TRBJ2-7, with D perhaps matching TRBD1 (5 bases). The CDR3 extends over 13 amino acids. Trimming removed 3 bases at V and 2 bases at J, with 8 bases between. Per the germline V gene, CDR1 is MDHEN and CDR2 is SYDVKM. CDR3 nucleotides: TGTGCCAGCAGTTTGCAGGGTCCCTACGAGCAGTACTTC. Translating it yields CASSLQGPYEQYF.

This clone came up once. V and J are TRBV9 and TRBJ1-6, with a possible D match to TRBD1 (5 bases). The CDR3 spans 14 residues. CDR1 and CDR2 from the germline V gene are SGDLS and YYNGEE. V was cut by 3 bases and J by 7 bases, with 11 bases left in between. The CDR3 spells CASSERDFNSPLHF. For the CDR3, the DNA is TGTGCCAGCAGCGAGAGGGACTTCAATTCACCCCTCCACTTT.

The chain is built from TRBV19 and TRBJ2-3, with 9 bases that match TRBD2. J lost 4 bases, V lost 4 bases, and 3 bases had no gene match. The germline CDR1 and CDR2 sequences are LNHDA and SQIVND (reference sequence). CDR3 length: 14 amino acids. Written as DNA, the CDR3 is TGTGCCAGTAGTAAGCGGGAGGTCCCAGATACGCAGTATTTT. Translated, it gives CASSKREVPDTQYF. Full variable domain (missing parts from reference TRBV19 and TRBJ2-3): DGGITQSPKYLFRKEGQNVTLSCEQNLNHDAMYWYRQDPGQGLRLIYYSQIVNDFQKGDIAEGYSVSREKKESFPLTVTSAQKNPTAFYLCASSKREVPDTQYFGPGTRLTVL.

V gene TRBV27 combines with J gene TRBJ2-7; a weak D match, TRBD2 (6 bases). This CDR3 spans 15 amino acids. The germline V gene encodes CDR1 MNHEY and CDR2 SMNVEV (reference sequence). The ends were cut back, 8 bases at V and 3 bases at J, with 20 bases in the middle. Here the CDR3 reads CASGRRSGLNYEQYF. CDR3 coding DNA: TGTGCCAGCGGGCGGCGTAGCGGACTAAACTACGAGCAGTACTTC.